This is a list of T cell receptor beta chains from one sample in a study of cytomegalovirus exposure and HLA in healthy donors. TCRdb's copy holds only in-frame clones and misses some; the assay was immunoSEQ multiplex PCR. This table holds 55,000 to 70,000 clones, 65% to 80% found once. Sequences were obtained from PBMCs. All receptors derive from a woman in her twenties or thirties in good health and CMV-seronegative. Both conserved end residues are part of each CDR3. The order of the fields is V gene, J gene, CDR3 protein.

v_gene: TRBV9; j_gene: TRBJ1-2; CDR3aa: CASSVRGTYGYTF
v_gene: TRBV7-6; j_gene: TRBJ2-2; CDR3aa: CASSLGPLGGSATGELFF
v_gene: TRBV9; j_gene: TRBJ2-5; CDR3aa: CASSATGGMETQYF
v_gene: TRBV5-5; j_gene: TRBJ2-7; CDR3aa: CASSRAFEGSYEQYF
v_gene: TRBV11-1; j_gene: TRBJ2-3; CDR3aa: CASSFGLAGRRDTQYF
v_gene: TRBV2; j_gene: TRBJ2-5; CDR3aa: CASRTGETQYF
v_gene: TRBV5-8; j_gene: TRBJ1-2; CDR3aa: CASSRTGGGSGYTF
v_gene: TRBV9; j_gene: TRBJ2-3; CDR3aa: CASSRQGSTDTQYF
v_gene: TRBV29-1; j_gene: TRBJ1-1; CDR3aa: CSADRGNMNTEAFF
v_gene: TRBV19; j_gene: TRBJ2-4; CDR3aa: CASSNVGLAKNIQYF
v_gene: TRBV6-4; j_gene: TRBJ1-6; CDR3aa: CASSSSPGDSPLHF
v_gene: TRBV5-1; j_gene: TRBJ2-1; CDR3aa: CASSLGSGSYNEQFF
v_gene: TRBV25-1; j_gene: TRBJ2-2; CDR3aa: CASSDHTGGKGKLFF
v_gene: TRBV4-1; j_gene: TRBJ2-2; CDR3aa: CASSPANQVGGELFF
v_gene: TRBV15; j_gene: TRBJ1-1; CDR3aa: CATSRDPWDYGTEAFF
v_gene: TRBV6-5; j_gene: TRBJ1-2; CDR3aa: CASSPQGLDYGYTF
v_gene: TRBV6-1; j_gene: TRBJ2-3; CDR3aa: CASSDDRTSGSTDTQYF
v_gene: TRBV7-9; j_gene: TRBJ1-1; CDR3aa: CASSLSTTEAFF
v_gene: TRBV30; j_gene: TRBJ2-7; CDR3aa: CAWRAHFLEGTGDHEQYF
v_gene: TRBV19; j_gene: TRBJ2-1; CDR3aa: CASTSDRGSYNEQFF
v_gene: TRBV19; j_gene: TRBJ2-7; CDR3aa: CASKASGSYEQYF
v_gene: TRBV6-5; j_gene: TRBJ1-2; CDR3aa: CASSRDRIWYGYTF
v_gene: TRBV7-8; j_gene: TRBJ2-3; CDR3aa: CASSLERWTDTQYF
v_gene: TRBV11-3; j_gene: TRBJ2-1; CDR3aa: CASSLGPIAGGPTNEQFF
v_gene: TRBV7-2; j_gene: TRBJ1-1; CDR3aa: CASSSSTGKAFF
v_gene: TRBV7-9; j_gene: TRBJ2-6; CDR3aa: CASSAGPLSGANVLTF
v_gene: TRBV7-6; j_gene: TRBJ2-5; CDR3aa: CASSLGLGGRMRQETQYF
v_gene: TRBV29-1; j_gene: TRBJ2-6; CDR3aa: CSVVGQAYSGANVLTF
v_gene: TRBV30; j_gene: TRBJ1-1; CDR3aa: CAWRRQGAGEAFF